The clone carrying this TCR beta chain was seen many times. This entry is derived from a study of CD8+CD57+ T cells in acquired aplastic anemia. Genomic DNA constituted the template upon which TCR beta VDJ and CDR3 profiling was performed. Each CDR3 protein is one row after TCRdb ran MiXCR on the reads. The table has about 160,000 distinct CDR3 sequences, approximately 40% seen once. Trimming cost V 7 bases and J 5 bases, with 17 bases left between them. This CDR3 is built from 14 residues. Per germline, CDR1 LNHDA and CDR2 SQIVND (reference sequence). The rearrangement uses TRBV19 and TRBJ1-1; D is ambiguous. Source material: sorted CD4+, CD8+, or CD8+CD57+ T cells (not recorded which) from PBMCs. This clonotype was sampled from a human donor in good health. This CDR3 is CASKSGERDTEAFF. The CDR3 bases are TGTGCCAGTAAAAGTGGGGAGCGGGATACTGAAGCTTTCTTT.